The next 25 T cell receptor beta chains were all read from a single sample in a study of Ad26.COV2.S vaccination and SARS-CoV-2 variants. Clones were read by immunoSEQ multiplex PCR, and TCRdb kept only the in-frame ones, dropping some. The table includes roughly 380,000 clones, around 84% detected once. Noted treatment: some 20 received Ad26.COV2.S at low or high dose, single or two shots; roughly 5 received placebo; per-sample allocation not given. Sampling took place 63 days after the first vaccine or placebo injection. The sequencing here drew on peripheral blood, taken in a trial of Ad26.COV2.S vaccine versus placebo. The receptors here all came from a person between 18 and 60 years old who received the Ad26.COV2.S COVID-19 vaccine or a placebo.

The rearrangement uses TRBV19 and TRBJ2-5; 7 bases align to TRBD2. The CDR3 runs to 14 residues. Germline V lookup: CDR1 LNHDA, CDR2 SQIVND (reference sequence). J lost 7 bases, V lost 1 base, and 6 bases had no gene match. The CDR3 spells CASSIVRGEATQYF. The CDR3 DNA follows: TGTGCCAGTAGTATAGTACGGGGGGAGGCGACCCAGTACTTC.

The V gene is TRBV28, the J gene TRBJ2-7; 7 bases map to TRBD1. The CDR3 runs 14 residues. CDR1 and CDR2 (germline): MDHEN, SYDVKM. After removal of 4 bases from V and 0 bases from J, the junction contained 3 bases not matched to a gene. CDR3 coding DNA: TGTGCCAGCAGTTCTCGACAGGGCTCCTACGAGCAGTACTTC. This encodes CASSSRQGSYEQYF.

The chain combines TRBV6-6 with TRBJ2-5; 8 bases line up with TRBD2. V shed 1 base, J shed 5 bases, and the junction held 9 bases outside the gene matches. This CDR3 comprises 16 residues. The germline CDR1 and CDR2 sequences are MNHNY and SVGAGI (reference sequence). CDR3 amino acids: CASSYLAGGGRETQYF. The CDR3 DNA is TGTGCCAGCAGTTACTTGGCAGGCGGCGGGAGGGAGACCCAGTACTTC.

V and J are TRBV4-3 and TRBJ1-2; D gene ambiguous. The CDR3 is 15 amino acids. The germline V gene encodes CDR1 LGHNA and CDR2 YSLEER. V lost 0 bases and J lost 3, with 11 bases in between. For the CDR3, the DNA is TGCGCCAGCAGCCAAGATCCGGCTGGGGACTATGGCTACACCTTC. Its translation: CASSQDPAGDYGYTF.

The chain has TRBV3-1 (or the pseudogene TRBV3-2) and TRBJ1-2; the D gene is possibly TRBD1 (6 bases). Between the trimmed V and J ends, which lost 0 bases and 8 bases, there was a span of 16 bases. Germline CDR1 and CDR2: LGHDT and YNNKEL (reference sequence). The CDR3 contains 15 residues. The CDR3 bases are TGTGCCAGCAGCCAAGATAGTGTCCAGGGGAGAGGCTACACCTTC. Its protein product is CASSQDSVQGRGYTF.

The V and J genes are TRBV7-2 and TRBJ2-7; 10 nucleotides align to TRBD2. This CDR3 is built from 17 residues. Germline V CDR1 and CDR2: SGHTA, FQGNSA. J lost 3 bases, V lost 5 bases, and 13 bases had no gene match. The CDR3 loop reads CASSLTPSSGGYYEQYF. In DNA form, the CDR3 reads TGTGCCAGCAGCCTAACCCCTTCTAGCGGGGGCTACTACGAGCAGTACTTC.

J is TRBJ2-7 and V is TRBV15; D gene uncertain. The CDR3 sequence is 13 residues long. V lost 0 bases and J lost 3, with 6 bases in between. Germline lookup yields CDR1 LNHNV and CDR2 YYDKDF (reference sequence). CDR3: CATSRDHNYEQYF. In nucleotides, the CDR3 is TGTGCCACCAGCAGAGATCATAACTACGAGCAGTACTTC.

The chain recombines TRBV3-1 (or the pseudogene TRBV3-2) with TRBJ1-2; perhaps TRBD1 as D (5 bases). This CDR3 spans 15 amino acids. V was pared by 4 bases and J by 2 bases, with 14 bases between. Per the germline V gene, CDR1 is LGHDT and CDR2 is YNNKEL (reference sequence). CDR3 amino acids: CASSRGSWGNYGYTF. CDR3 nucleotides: TGTGCCAGCAGCCGGGGCTCGTGGGGGAACTATGGCTACACCTTC.

The CDR3 DNA is TGTGCCAGCAGCTTAGAGACTCCATCCTACGAGCAGTACTTC. Protein product: CASSLETPSYEQYF. The V and J genes are TRBV11-2 and TRBJ2-7; D call uncertain. The CDR3 sequence is 14 residues long. V was shortened by 0 bases and J by 1 base, with 7 bases between the two germline ends. CDR1 is SGHAT and CDR2 is FQNNGV in the germline V gene.

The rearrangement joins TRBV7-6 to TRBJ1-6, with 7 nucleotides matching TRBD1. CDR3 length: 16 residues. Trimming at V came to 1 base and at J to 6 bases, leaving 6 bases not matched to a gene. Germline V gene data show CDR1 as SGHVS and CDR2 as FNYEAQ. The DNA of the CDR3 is TGTGCCAGCAGCTTAGGGGCCGGGACAGTTAATTCACCCCTCCACTTT. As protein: CASSLGAGTVNSPLHF.

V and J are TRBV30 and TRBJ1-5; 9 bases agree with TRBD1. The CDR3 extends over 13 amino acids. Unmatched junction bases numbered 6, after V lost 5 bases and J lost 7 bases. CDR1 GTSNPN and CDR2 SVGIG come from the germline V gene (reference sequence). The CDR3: CAWRDRANQPQHF. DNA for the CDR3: TGTGCCTGGCGGGACAGGGCTAACCAGCCCCAGCATTTT.

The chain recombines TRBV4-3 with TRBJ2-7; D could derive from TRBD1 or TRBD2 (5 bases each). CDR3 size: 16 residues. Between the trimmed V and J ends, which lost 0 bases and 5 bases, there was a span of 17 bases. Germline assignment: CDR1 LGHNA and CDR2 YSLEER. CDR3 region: CASSQDSMTGGNEQYF. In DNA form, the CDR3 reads TGCGCCAGCAGCCAAGATAGCATGACTGGGGGAAACGAGCAGTACTTC.

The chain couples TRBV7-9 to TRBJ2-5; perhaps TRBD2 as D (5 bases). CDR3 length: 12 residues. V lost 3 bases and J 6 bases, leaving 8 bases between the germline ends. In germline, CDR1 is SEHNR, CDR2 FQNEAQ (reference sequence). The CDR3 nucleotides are TGTGCCAGCAGCTTCGGGGAGCAGACCCAGTACTTC. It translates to CASSFGEQTQYF.

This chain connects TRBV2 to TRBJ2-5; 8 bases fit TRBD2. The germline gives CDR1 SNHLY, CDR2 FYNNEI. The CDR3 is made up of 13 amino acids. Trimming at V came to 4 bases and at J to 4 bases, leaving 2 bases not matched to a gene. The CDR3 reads CASSGGLAETQYF. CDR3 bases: TGTGCCAGCAGTGGAGGACTAGCAGAGACCCAGTACTTC.

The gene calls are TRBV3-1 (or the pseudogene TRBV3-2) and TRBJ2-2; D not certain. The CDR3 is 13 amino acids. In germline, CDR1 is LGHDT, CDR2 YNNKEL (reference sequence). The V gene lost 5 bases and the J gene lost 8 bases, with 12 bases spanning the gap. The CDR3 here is CASSKGPVGELFF. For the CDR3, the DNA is TGTGCCAGCAGCAAGGGCCCGGTAGGGGAGCTGTTTTTT.

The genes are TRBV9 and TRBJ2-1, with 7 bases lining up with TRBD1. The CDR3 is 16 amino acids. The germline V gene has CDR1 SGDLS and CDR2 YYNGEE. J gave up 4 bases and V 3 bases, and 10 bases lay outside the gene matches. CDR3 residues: CASSGDRAKEYNEQFF. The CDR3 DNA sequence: TGTGCCAGCAGCGGAGACAGGGCAAAAGAGTACAATGAGCAGTTCTTC. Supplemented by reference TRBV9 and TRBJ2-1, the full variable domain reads DSGVTQTPKHLITATGQRVTLRCSPRSGDLSVYWYQQSLDQGLQFLIQYYNGEERAKGNILERFSAQQFPDLHSELNLSSLELGDSALYFCASSGDRAKEYNEQFFGPGTRLTVL.

The CDR3 region has the DNA TGCGCCAGCAGTCGTAATGGGGGCAGGGTGAACACTAATGAAAAACTGTTTTTT. It is translated as CASSRNGGRVNTNEKLFF. The rearrangement uses TRBV4-1 and TRBJ1-4; a possible D gene is TRBD1 (6 bases). This CDR3 contains 18 residues. CDR1 and CDR2 from the germline V gene are MGHRA and YSYEKL. Trimming stripped 6 bases from V and 2 bases from J, with 22 bases between.

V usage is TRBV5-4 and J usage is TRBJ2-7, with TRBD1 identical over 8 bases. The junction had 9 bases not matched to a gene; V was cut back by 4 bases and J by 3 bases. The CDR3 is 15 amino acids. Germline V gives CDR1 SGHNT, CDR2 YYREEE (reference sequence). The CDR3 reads CASSDTGGTLYEQYF. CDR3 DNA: TGTGCCAGCAGCGACACAGGGGGTACACTCTACGAGCAGTACTTC.

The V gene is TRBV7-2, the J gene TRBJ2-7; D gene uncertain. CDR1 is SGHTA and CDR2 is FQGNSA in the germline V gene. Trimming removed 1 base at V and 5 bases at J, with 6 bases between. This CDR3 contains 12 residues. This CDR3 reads CASSLGFDEQYF. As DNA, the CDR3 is TGTGCCAGCAGCTTAGGGTTCGACGAGCAGTACTTC.

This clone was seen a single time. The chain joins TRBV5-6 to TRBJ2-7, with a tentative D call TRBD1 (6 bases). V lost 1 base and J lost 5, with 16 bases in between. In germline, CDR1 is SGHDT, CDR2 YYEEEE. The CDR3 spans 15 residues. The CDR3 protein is CASSLPKQGSNEQYF. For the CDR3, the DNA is TGTGCCAGCAGCTTGCCCAAACAGGGTTCGAACGAGCAGTACTTC.

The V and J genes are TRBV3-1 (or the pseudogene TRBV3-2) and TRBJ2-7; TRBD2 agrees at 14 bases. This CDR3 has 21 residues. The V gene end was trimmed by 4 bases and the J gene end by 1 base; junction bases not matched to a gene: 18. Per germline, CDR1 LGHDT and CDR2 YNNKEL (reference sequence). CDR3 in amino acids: CASSLGFLGTSGGVVSYEQYF. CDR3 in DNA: TGTGCCAGCAGCCTGGGGTTTTTGGGGACTAGCGGGGGCGTTGTTTCCTACGAGCAGTACTTC.

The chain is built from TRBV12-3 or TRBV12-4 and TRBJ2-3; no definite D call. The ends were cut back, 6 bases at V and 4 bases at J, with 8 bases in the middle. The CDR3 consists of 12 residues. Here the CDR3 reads CASRVFSDTQYF. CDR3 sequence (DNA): TGTGCCAGCAGGGTGTTCTCAGATACGCAGTATTTT.

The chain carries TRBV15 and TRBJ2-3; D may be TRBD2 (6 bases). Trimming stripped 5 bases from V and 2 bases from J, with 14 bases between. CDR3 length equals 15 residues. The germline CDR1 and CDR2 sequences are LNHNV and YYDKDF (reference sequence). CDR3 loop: CATSPSPRDTDTQYF. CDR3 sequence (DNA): TGTGCCACCAGCCCCTCCCCGCGGGACACAGATACGCAGTATTTT.

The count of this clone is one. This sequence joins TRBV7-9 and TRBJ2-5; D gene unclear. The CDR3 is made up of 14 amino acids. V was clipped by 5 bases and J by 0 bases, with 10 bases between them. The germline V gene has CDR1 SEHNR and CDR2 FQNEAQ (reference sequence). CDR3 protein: CASSPPHNQETQYF. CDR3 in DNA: TGTGCCAGCAGCCCCCCCCATAACCAAGAGACCCAGTACTTC.

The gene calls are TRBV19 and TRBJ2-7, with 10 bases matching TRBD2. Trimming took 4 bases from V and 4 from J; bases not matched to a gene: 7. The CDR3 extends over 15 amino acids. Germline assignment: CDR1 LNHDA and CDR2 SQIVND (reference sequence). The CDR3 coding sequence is TGTGCCAGTAGTAACCGAGCGGGAGGGTTTTACGAGCAGTACTTC. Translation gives CASSNRAGGFYEQYF.